This T cell receptor beta chain was captured in a study of blood T cell repertoires in COVID-19. Across the study: The samples span acute and convalescent COVID-19 from the United States, Italy and Spain. PBMCs, B-cell-depleted T cells, or T cells were the source of the cDNA or gDNA that made up the material.

Per the original methods: Amplified reference gene primers provided the basis for estimating nucleated cell counts. The assay was immunoSEQ multiplex PCR, and TCRdb's table has in-frame clones only and misses some. The DNA was the basis for D and trimming; V, J and clone size are from that table. Among 85,000 to 130,000 clones listed, roughly 84% were seen once. Sequencing used peripheral blood. This TCR was sampled from a man between 60 and 70 years old with acute or convalescent COVID-19.

The CDR3: CASRRLHNRQKLFF. The CDR3 DNA follows: TGTGCCAGCAGGCGACTCCACAACCGGCAAAAACTGTTTTTT. V is TRBV6-5 and J is TRBJ1-4; unclear D gene. Germline V gene lookup returns CDR1 MNHEY and CDR2 SVGAGI. The CDR3 spans 14 residues. The V gene lost 6 bases and the J gene lost 9 bases, with 17 bases spanning the gap.